The entry below describes one T cell receptor (beta chain). Antigen unknown. Naive CD8 populations comprised CD45RO-negative cells positively selected for CCR7, excluding terminally differentiated effector memory CD45RA+ cells. Those who donated were healthy HIV-negative adults, with no recent acute infections or vaccinations reported. This sample stems from a study of shared clonotypes between healthy human individuals. The protocol was immunoSEQ multiplex PCR, while the TCRdb copy is restricted to in-frame clones and leaves out a portion. This sample has approximately 2,000,000 clones; roughly 93% occur once, and the top ten carry roughly 1.7%. Study findings and constraints: The four-donor shared clonotypes exceeded non-shared clonotypes in generation probability, with non-shared ones scoring lower.

The TCR sequence derives from a man younger than 35 in good health. Some clones in this sample may be carry-over from other donors' samples. Sequences were obtained from naive CD8+ T cells from PBMCs.

This chain's CDR3 is CASSFAGTFYGYTF. In DNA form, the CDR3 reads TGTGCCAGCAGCTTTGCAGGGACCTTCTATGGCTACACCTTC. The chain combines TRBV11-1 with TRBJ1-2; tentative D call: TRBD1 (5 bases). The CDR3 loop spans 14 amino acids. Trimming left V 3 bases short and J 4 bases short, with 12 bases between. In germline, CDR1 is SGHAT, CDR2 FQDESV (reference sequence).